What follows are 12 T cell receptor beta chains derived from one specimen sequenced in a study of cytotoxic CD8 clonotypes in ibrutinib-treated CLL. Sequencing used immunoSEQ multiplex PCR; TCRdb keeps in-frame clones, though not all of them. The table records 150,000 or so clones, around 80% of them present only once. Specimen: PBMCs, collected after 36 months of ibrutinib treatment. All receptors come from a human donor with chronic lymphocytic leukemia.

This clone was recorded only once. This chain connects TRBV5-1 to TRBJ2-5, with TRBD2 matching over 9 bases. CDR1 SGHRS and CDR2 YFSETQ come from the germline V gene. With V trimmed by 2 bases and J by 2 bases, 1 base remained unmatched. The CDR3 is 14 amino acids. The CDR3 protein is CASSLTSGQETQYF. Here the CDR3 DNA reads TGCGCCAGCAGCTTAACTAGCGGGCAAGAGACCCAGTACTTC.

The chain uses TRBV6-1 and TRBJ2-2; TRBD1 agrees at 7 bases. CDR1 and CDR2 (germline): MNHNS, SASEGT. The junction had 2 bases not matched to a gene; V was cut back by 0 bases and J by 4 bases. There are 15 residues in the CDR3. This chain's CDR3 is CASSEAGGGTGELFF. CDR3 sequence (DNA): TGTGCCAGCAGTGAAGCAGGGGGCGGCACCGGGGAGCTGTTTTTT.

V gene TRBV15 combines with J gene TRBJ1-5, with 11 bases identical to TRBD1. The germline V gene encodes CDR1 LNHNV and CDR2 YYDKDF (reference sequence). The CDR3 extends over 17 amino acids. J lost 6 bases, V lost 2 bases, and 9 bases had no gene match. In DNA, the CDR3 is TGTGCCACCAGCAGAATGGGGGGGACAGGGGGTAGTCAGCCCCAGCATTTT. Its protein product is CATSRMGGTGGSQPQHF.

DNA for the CDR3: TGTGCCAGCAGCTTGACAGGGTCTAACGACTACGAGCAGTACTTC. Translated: CASSLTGSNDYEQYF. The chain joins TRBV9 to TRBJ2-7; 7 bases are shared with TRBD1. Unmatched junction bases numbered 10, after V lost 4 bases and J lost 3 bases. In germline, CDR1 is SGDLS, CDR2 YYNGEE. The CDR3 has 15 residues.

The chain has TRBV7-6 and TRBJ1-1; D is ambiguous. The ends were cut back, 5 bases at V and 5 bases at J, with 21 bases in the middle. CDR1 is SGHVS, CDR2 FNYEAQ, per germline. This CDR3 is 16 amino acids long. CDR3 bases: TGTGCCAGCAGCCCCAGCGGGTTTCTCTCTAGTACTGAAGCTTTCTTT. Amino acids: CASSPSGFLSSTEAFF.

J is TRBJ2-6 and V is TRBV28; D possibly corresponds to TRBD2 (6 bases). Germline CDR1 and CDR2: MDHEN and SYDVKM. V was pared by 7 bases and J by 8 bases, with 18 bases between. The CDR3 covers 15 residues. CDR3 bases: TGTGCCAGCATCCCGGAGGGGACCCCTACCAACGTCCTGACTTTC. Translation: CASIPEGTPTNVLTF.

The chain recombines TRBV6-6 with TRBJ2-2, with D hard to call. The CDR3 length is 12 residues. Germline V lookup: CDR1 MNHNY, CDR2 SVGAGI (reference sequence). Trimming pared 6 bases from V and 6 bases from J, leaving 8 bases between. As DNA, the CDR3 is TGTGCCAGCAGATCCCCTTCCGGGGAGCTGTTTTTT. Protein: CASRSPSGELFF.

The chain joins TRBV25-1 to TRBJ1-1; D is possibly TRBD1 (5 bases). With 4 bases removed from V and 4 bases from J, the gap between germline ends came to 16 bases. This CDR3 is 15 amino acids long. Germline lookup yields CDR1 MGHDK and CDR2 SYGVNS. The CDR3 protein is CASSGVEGVGTEAFF. The CDR3 bases are TGTGCCAGCAGTGGGGTTGAAGGGGTGGGCACTGAAGCTTTCTTT.

V gene TRBV10-3 combines with J gene TRBJ1-1; the match to TRBD1 covers 7 bases. V trimming: 9 bases; J trimming: 3 bases; junction bases outside the gene matches: 7. The CDR3 consists of 13 residues. Germline V lookup: CDR1 ENHRY, CDR2 SYGVKD. The CDR3 is CAILGTEDTEAFF. CDR3 DNA: TGTGCCATTTTAGGGACAGAAGACACTGAAGCTTTCTTT.

The chain joins TRBV2 to TRBJ1-5; 8 bases match TRBD1. CDR3 length: 15 residues. J gave up 7 bases and V 1 base, and 6 bases lay outside the gene matches. Germline assignment: CDR1 SNHLY and CDR2 FYNNEI. The CDR3 coding sequence is TGTGCCAGCAGTGAAGGTGGACAGGGAAGACAGCCCCAGCATTTT. Its translation: CASSEGGQGRQPQHF. The full variable domain, with the rest looked up from reference TRBV2 and TRBJ1-5, is EPEVTQTPSHQVTQMGQEVILRCVPISNHLYFYWYRQILGQKVEFLVSFYNNEISEKSEIFDDQFSVERPDGSNFTLKIRSTKLEDSAMYFCASSEGGQGRQPQHFGDGTRLSIL.

The V call is TRBV2, the J call TRBJ1-2; 9 bases agree with TRBD1. V gave up 4 bases and J gave up 3 bases; unmatched junction bases: 9. CDR1 and CDR2 (germline): SNHLY, FYNNEI. The CDR3 is made up of 16 amino acids. CDR3 sequence reads: CASSGGPGQGHYGYTF. The CDR3 bases are TGTGCCAGCAGTGGTGGCCCGGGACAGGGCCACTATGGCTACACCTTC.

The chain joins TRBV15 to TRBJ2-3, with 12 bases fitting TRBD2. V was clipped by 3 bases and J by 6 bases; unmatched bases: 7. This CDR3 spans 16 amino acids. Germline V gene data show CDR1 as LNHNV and CDR2 as YYDKDF (reference sequence). This CDR3 reads CATSSLAGGLADTQYF. The CDR3 coding sequence is TGTGCCACCAGCAGTCTAGCGGGGGGGTTGGCGGATACGCAGTATTTT.